The sequence of this TCR beta chain was determined in a study of blood T cell repertoires in COVID-19 (dated by TCRdb to about 2020). Regarding the research as a whole: The collaborator samples originated in the United States, Italy and Spain and spanned the acute and convalescent phases of COVID-19. The material from the prospective study consisted of cDNA or gDNA derived from T cells, B-cell-depleted T cells, or PBMCs. Deeply sampled blood TCRbeta repertoires from subjects exposed to, actively infected with, or recovered from COVID-19 were included in the dataset. The repertoires were released in a freely available public database meant as a resource for research on the immune response to SARS-CoV-2. Samples came from the ongoing ImmuneRACE study (first 160 participants) plus 1,254 subjects from 6 global collaborators. The sample metadata nearly always contained a de-identified subject ID, COVID-19 status, age in years and sex. Where HLA class I and class II types were available, the types were taken from metadata supplied by the sample provider, not from assay-based typing. Results and caveats for the whole study, not just this receptor: The quantity of clinical and demographic metadata differed by source and by participant and was supplied without curation.

TCRbeta CDR3 regions were amplified from genomic DNA by means of the immunoSEQ Assay, a bias-controlled multiplex PCR. The published analysis was carried out like this. Nucleated cell counts per sample were estimated from amplification of reference gene primers within the assay. To quantify the absolute abundance of each unique TCRbeta CDR3 rearrangement, sequence reads were collapsed and filtered. For each sample, productive Simpson clonality was calculated as the square root of Simpson's diversity index over productive rearrangements. TCRdb obtained this table from immuneACCESS and retained in-frame rearrangements with V and J assigned. These tables miss some clones; where compared with another copy, unresolved V genes account for less than half of the shortfall, and the remainder is unexplained. The V and J calls and the clone size are those of that table, but D and trimming were determined from the DNA. Here the sample has about 130,000 clones; roughly 72% occur a single time. Under 14% of the sample comes from the top ten.

To note about this clone: What this receptor recognizes is not known. Base quality data are lacking; no much larger clone is found one base away.

The CDR3 goes from the cysteine to the phenylalanine over 14 residues. Only the CDR3 part of the read is kept: 42 bases, read in frame from the first base. Based on the germline V gene, the CDR1 and CDR2 sequences are SGHTA and FQGTGA. V ends up 4 bases short and J 5 bases short, with an unmatched junction base count of 5. Collaborating institutions collected whole blood in K2EDTA tubes following their own protocols. For TCRbeta analysis, collaborators shipped samples as frozen whole blood, isolated PBMCs, or DNA extracted from either of those sample types. The receptor's source is a human donor in a cohort sampled during active COVID-19. The rearranged chain carries TRBV7-3 and TRBJ1-1; TRBD1 matches 9 bases in the middle. The specimen sequenced was peripheral blood. Read as DNA, the sequence is TGTGCCAGCAGCTCGACAGGGGGTAGAACTGAAGCTTTCTTT. Protein translation: CASSSTGGRTEAFF.